What follows are 20 T cell receptor beta chains derived from one specimen sequenced in a study of blood T cell repertoires in COVID-19. Repertoires were generated with immunoSEQ multiplex PCR, while TCRdb's copy carries only in-frame clones and drops some. The data show 50,000 to 65,000 clones, with about 88% seen just once and roughly 5.3% held by the top ten. The sample comprised peripheral blood. These receptors all come from a man aged 55 to 70 with active COVID-19.

The chain joins TRBV5-1 to TRBJ2-3, with 13 bases lining up with TRBD2. The CDR3 has 15 residues. Trimming cost V 5 bases and J 3 bases; bases outside gene matches: 3. Germline CDR1 is SGHRS and CDR2 is YFSETQ. The CDR3 here is CASRQGLAGTDTQYF. CDR3 DNA sequence: TGCGCCAGCAGGCAGGGACTAGCGGGAACAGATACGCAGTATTTT.

The genes are TRBV6-5 and TRBJ1-2; 11 nucleotides align to TRBD1. There are 13 residues in the CDR3. J lost 8 bases, V lost 6 bases, and 5 bases had no gene match. The V gene's germline CDR1 is MNHEY and CDR2 SVGAGI. The chain's CDR3 is CASSGTGGEGYTF. As DNA, the CDR3 is TGTGCCAGCAGCGGGACAGGGGGTGAGGGCTACACCTTC.

This rearrangement joins TRBV25-1 to TRBJ1-6; D might be TRBD1 (5 bases). The CDR3 has 13 residues. Deletions cut 5 bases from V and 10 bases from J, with 12 bases between. From germline, CDR1 is MGHDK and CDR2 SYGVNS. CDR3 sequence: CASSWGDRSPLHF. CDR3 DNA sequence: TGTGCCAGCAGTTGGGGGGATAGGTCACCCCTCCACTTT.

In this sample, this clone turned up a few times. The V gene is TRBV7-2, the J gene TRBJ2-7; D may be TRBD1 (6 bases). CDR1 is SGHTA and CDR2 is FQGNSA in the germline V gene. The ends were cut back, 1 base at V and 2 bases at J, with 12 bases in the middle. This CDR3 contains 15 residues. The CDR3 region is CASSLVGDNAYEQYF. The DNA of the CDR3 is TGTGCCAGCAGCTTAGTAGGGGACAATGCCTACGAGCAGTACTTC.

This clone was recorded once. The chain links TRBV27 to TRBJ2-1; TRBD2 matches at 12 bases. The CDR3 is made up of 18 amino acids. J was trimmed by 0 bases and V by 2 bases; bases with no gene match: 5. Germline CDR1 MNHEY, CDR2 SMNVEV (reference sequence). The CDR3 DNA sequence: TGTGCCAGCAGTTTAGGACTAGCGGGACTAAGCTCCTACAATGAGCAGTTCTTC. It specifies CASSLGLAGLSSYNEQFF.

The J gene is TRBJ2-7, the V gene TRBV5-6, with TRBD1 identical over 7 bases. Germline CDR1 SGHDT, CDR2 YYEEEE. Losses at the gene ends were 1 base for V and 6 bases for J; bases not matched to a gene: 10. There are 15 residues in the CDR3. In nucleotides, the CDR3 is TGTGCCAGCAGCTTGTTCCTTAAGGGGGCAGGCGAGCAGTACTTC. Translating gives CASSLFLKGAGEQYF.

This chain uses TRBV11-2 with TRBJ2-5; 7 positions match TRBD2. Germline V gene lookup returns CDR1 SGHAT and CDR2 FQNNGV. The CDR3 is 15 amino acids. V shed 5 bases and J 5 bases; nucleotides not matched to a gene: 11. The CDR3: CASSARDYRWETQYF. The CDR3 DNA reads TGTGCCAGCAGCGCACGGGACTACCGGTGGGAGACCCAGTACTTC.

This chain joins TRBV12-3 or TRBV12-4 and TRBJ2-7, with D unclear. With 7 bases removed from V and 1 base from J, the gap between germline ends came to 5 bases. This CDR3 is built from 11 residues. In DNA form, the CDR3 reads TGTGCCAGCACCAGATCCTACGAGCAGTACTTC. It yields the protein CASTRSYEQYF.

The chain has TRBV10-3 and TRBJ2-5; D possibly corresponds to TRBD1 (6 bases). Germline V gene data show CDR1 as ENHRY and CDR2 as SYGVKD. The CDR3 is 12 amino acids. Between the trimmed V and J ends, which lost 6 bases and 1 base, there was a span of 6 bases. In DNA form, the CDR3 reads TGTGCCATCAGACAGGGCCAAGAGACCCAGTACTTC. Its translation: CAIRQGQETQYF.

The chain couples TRBV7-2 to TRBJ2-1; 8 bases map to TRBD2. This CDR3 contains 16 residues. Germline values: CDR1 SGHTA, CDR2 FQGNSA. V lost 5 bases and J lost 4; bases outside the gene matches: 10. The CDR3 DNA reads as TGTGCCAGCAGCCCCCAAGCCGGGACTAGTTACAATGAGCAGTTCTTC. It specifies CASSPQAGTSYNEQFF.

This clone was observed a single time. The chain is built from TRBV27 and TRBJ1-2; 9 bases are shared with TRBD1. Germline V CDR1 and CDR2: MNHEY, SMNVEV (reference sequence). Trimming took 5 bases from V and 4 from J; bases not matched to a gene: 8. CDR3 length: 15 amino acids. CDR3 protein: CASSLGTGKGYGYTF. CDR3 nucleotide sequence: TGTGCCAGCAGTCTAGGGACAGGGAAGGGCTATGGCTACACCTTC.

The V call is TRBV7-9, the J call TRBJ2-3, with 13 bases identical to TRBD2. The CDR3 length is 16 residues. Germline values: CDR1 SEHNR, CDR2 FQNEAQ (reference sequence). The ends lost 1 base at V and 3 bases at J; junction bases unmatched: 1. CDR3 nucleotides: TGTGCCAGCAGCTTAGGACTAGCGGGAGGAACAGATACGCAGTATTTT. It encodes CASSLGLAGGTDTQYF.

This clone was recorded only once. The CDR3 loop reads CSVGTGTGKNEQYF. The CDR3 bases are TGCAGCGTTGGAACCGGGACAGGGAAAAACGAGCAGTACTTC. The chain combines TRBV29-1 with TRBJ2-7; 9 bases agree with TRBD1. CDR1 and CDR2 from the germline V gene are SQVTM and ANQGSEA. The CDR3 has 14 residues. The V segment lost 4 bases and the J segment 5 bases; nucleotides outside the gene matches: 9.

This clone was observed a few times. The CDR3 sequence: CASSLDPGNEQFF. The CDR3, as DNA: TGTGCCAGCAGCTTAGATCCAGGGAATGAGCAGTTCTTC. This chain links TRBV7-3 with TRBJ2-1; D may be TRBD1 (5 bases). Germline values: CDR1 SGHTA, CDR2 FQGTGA. The CDR3 is 13 amino acids. V was clipped by 2 bases and J by 7 bases, with 9 bases between them.

This clone came up once. The chain carries TRBV5-1 and TRBJ2-1; 12 bases are shared with TRBD2. In germline, CDR1 is SGHRS, CDR2 YFSETQ. The V and J ends lost 5 bases and 5 bases, in that order; junction bases with no gene match: 2. This CDR3 is 14 amino acids long. CDR3 region: CASRTSGGNNEQFF. DNA of the CDR3: TGCGCCAGCAGAACTAGCGGGGGGAACAATGAGCAGTTCTTC.

The CDR3 reads CASREKGLGTGELFF. The CDR3 DNA follows: TGTGCCAGCAGGGAAAAGGGGCTGGGTACCGGGGAGCTGTTTTTT. The rearrangement links TRBV28 to TRBJ2-2, with D maybe TRBD1 (5 bases). V was cut by 6 bases and J by 5 bases, with 16 bases left in between. Germline V lookup: CDR1 MDHEN, CDR2 SYDVKM. The CDR3 consists of 15 residues.

V is TRBV7-2 and J is TRBJ1-3; 9 bases are shared with TRBD1. Germline CDR1 SGHTA, CDR2 FQGNSA. With V trimmed by 5 bases and J by 4 bases, 12 bases remained unmatched. The CDR3 sequence is 17 residues long. CDR3 loop: CASSHPGQGQEGNTIYF. CDR3 coding DNA: TGTGCCAGCAGCCATCCGGGACAGGGTCAGGAAGGAAACACCATATATTTT.

V is TRBV11-1 and J is TRBJ1-5; D gene uncertain. Germline-derived CDR1 and CDR2 are SGHAT and FQDESV (reference sequence). CDR3 length: 12 amino acids. The V gene lost 5 bases and the J gene lost 4 bases, with 6 bases spanning the gap. This CDR3 reads CASSTRNQPQHF. The CDR3 DNA reads as TGTGCCAGCAGCACCAGGAATCAGCCCCAGCATTTT.

The chain couples TRBV18 to TRBJ2-2; D is possibly TRBD1 (6 bases). Trimming removed 0 bases at V and 4 bases at J, with 6 bases between. From germline, CDR1 is KGHSH and CDR2 LQKENI. CDR3 length equals 14 residues. The CDR3 DNA reads as TGTGCCAGCTCACCACCGGGGGCCACCGGGGAGCTGTTTTTT. It yields the protein CASSPPGATGELFF.

As regards this clone: The germline gene is not matched at one end of the junction; a read error may be the cause. Here the CDR3 DNA reads TGTGCCAGCAGTTTAGACAGCTACAATGAGCAGTTCTTC. This sequence encodes CASSLDSYNEQFF. The chain has TRBV7-2 and TRBJ2-1, with D maybe TRBD1 (5 bases). The CDR3 sequence is 13 residues long. Germline loops: CDR1 SGHTA, CDR2 FQGNSA.